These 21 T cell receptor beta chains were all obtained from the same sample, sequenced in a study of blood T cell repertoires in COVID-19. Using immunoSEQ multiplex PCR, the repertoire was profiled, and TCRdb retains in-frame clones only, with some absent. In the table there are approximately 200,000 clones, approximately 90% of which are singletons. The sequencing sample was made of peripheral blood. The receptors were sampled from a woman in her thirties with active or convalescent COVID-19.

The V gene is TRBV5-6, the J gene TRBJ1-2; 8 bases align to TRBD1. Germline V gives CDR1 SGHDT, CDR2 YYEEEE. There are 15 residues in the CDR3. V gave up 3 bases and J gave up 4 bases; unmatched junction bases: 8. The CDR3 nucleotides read TGTGCCAGCAGCTCCACCCGACAGGGGACCTATGGCTACACCTTC. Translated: CASSSTRQGTYGYTF.

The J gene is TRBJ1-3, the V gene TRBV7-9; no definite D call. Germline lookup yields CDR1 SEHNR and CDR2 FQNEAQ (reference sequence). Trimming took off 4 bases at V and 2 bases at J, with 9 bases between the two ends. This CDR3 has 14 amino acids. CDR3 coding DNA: TGTGCCAGCAGCTCCACATTTACTGGAAACACCATATATTTT. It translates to CASSSTFTGNTIYF.

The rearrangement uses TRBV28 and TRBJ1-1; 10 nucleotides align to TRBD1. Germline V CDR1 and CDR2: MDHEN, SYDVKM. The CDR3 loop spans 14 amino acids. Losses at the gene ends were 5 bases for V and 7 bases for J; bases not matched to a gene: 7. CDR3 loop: CASSPRTGGSEAFF. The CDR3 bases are TGTGCCAGCAGTCCAAGGACAGGGGGTAGTGAAGCTTTCTTT. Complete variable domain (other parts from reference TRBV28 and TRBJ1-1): DVKVTQSSRYLVKRTGEKVFLECVQDMDHENMFWYRQDPGLGLRLIYFSYDVKMKEKGDIPEGYSVSREKKERFSLILESASTNQTSMYLCASSPRTGGSEAFFGQGTRLTVV.

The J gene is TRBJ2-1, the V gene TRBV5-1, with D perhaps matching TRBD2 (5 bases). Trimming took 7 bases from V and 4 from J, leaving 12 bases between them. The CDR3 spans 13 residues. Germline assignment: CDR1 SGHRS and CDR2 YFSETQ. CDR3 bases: TGCGCCAGCGGGCTAGCAGAGTACAATGAGCAGTTCTTC. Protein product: CASGLAEYNEQFF.

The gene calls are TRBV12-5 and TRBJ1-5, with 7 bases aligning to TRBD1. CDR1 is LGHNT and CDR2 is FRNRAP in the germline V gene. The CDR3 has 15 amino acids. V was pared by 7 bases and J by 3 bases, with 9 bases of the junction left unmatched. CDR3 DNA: TGTGCTAGTGCCCTTCGACAGGGCAACAATCAGCCCCAGCATTTT. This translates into CASALRQGNNQPQHF.

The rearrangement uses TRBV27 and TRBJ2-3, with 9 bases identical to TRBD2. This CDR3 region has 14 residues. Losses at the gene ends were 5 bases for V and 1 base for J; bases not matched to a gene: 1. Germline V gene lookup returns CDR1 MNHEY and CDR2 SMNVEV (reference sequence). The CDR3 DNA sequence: TGTGCCAGCAGTCGGACTAGCGGCACAGATACGCAGTATTTT. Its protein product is CASSRTSGTDTQYF.

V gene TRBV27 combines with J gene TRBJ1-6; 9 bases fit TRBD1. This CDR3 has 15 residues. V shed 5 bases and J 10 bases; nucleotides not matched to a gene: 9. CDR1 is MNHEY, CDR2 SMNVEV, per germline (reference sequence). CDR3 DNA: TGTGCCAGCAGTAGTCCGGGACAGGGACAGTCACCCCTCCACTTT. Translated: CASSSPGQGQSPLHF.

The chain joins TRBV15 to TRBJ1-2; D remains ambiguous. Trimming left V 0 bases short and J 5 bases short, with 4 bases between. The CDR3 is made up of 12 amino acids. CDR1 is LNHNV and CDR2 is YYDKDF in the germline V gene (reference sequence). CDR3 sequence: CATSRETYGYTF. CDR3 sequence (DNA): TGTGCCACCAGCAGAGAGACATATGGCTACACCTTC. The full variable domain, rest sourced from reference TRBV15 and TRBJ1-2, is DAMVIQNPRYQVTQFGKPVTLSCSQTLNHNVMYWYQQKSSQAPKLLFHYYDKDFNNEADTPDNFQSRRPNTSFCFLDIRSPGLGDTAMYLCATSRETYGYTFGSGTRLTVV.

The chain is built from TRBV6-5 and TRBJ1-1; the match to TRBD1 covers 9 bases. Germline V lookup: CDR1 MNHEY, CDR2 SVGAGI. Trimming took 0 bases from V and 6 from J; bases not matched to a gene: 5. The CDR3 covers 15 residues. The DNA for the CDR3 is TGTGCCAGCAGTTACTCGGGGACAGGGCGCCCTGAAGCTTTCTTT. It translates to CASSYSGTGRPEAFF.

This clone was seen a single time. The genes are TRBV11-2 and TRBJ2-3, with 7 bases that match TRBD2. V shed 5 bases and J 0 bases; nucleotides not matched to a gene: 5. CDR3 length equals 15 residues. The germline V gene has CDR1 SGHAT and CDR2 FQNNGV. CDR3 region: CASSPWTSSTDTQYF. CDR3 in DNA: TGTGCCAGCAGCCCCTGGACTAGTAGCACAGATACGCAGTATTTT.

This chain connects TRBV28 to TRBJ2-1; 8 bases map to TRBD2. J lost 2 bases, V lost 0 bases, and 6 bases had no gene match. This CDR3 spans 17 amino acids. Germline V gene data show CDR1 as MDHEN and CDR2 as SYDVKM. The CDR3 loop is CASSLWPGGNTYNEQFF. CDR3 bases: TGTGCCAGCAGTTTATGGCCGGGAGGGAACACCTACAATGAGCAGTTCTTC.

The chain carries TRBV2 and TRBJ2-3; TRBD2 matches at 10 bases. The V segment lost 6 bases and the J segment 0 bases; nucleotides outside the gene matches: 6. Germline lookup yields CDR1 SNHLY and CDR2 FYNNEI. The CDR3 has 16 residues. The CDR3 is CASRLTSGASTDTQYF. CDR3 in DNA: TGTGCCAGCAGACTTACTAGCGGGGCTAGCACAGATACGCAGTATTTT.

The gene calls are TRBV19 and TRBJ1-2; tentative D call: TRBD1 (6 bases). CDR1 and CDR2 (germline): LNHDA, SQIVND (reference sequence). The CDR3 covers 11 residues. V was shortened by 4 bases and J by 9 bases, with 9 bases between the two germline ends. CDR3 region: CASSNRDRYTF. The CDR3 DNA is TGTGCCAGTAGTAACAGGGACCGCTACACCTTC.

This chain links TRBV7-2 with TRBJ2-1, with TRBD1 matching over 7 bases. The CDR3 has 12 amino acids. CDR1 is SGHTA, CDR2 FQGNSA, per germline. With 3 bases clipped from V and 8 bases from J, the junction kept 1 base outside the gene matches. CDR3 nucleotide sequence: TGTGCCAGCAGCTTGACAGGGTATGAGCAGTTCTTC. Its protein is CASSLTGYEQFF.

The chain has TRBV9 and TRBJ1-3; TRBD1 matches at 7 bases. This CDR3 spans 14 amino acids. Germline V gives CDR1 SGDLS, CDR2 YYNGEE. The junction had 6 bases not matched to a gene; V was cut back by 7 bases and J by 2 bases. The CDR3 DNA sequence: TGTGCCAGCTCCTCAGACAGGGCTGGAAACACCATATATTTT. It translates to CASSSDRAGNTIYF. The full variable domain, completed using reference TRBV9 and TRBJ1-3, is DSGVTQTPKHLITATGQRVTLRCSPRSGDLSVYWYQQSLDQGLQFLIQYYNGEERAKGNILERFSAQQFPDLHSELNLSSLELGDSALYFCASSSDRAGNTIYFGEGSWLTVV.

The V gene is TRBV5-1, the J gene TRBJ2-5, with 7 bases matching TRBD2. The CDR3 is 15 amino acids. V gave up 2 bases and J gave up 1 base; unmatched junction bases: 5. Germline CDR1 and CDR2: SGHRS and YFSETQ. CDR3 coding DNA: TGCGCCAGCAGCTTCGGGGGGTTATCCCAAGAGACCCAGTACTTC. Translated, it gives CASSFGGLSQETQYF.

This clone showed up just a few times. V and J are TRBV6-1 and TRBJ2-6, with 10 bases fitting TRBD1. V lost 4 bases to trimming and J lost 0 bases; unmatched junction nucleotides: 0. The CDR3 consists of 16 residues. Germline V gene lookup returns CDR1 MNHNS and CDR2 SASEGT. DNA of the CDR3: TGTGCCAGCAGTGGGACAGGGGGCTCTGGGGCCAACGTCCTGACTTTC. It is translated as CASSGTGGSGANVLTF.

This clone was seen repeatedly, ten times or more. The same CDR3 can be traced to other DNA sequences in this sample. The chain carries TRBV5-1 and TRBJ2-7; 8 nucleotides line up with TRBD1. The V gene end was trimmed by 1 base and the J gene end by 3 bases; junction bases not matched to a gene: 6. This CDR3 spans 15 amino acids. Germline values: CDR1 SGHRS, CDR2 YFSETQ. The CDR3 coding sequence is TGCGCCAGCAGCTTGACGGCAGGGGGCGGCTACGAGCAGTACTTC. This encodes CASSLTAGGGYEQYF.

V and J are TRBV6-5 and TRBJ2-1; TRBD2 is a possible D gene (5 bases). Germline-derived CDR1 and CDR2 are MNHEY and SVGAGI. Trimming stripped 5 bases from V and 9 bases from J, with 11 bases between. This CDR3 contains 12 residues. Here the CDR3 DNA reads TGTGCCAGCAGTCCCCATGCGGGTGAGCAGTTCTTC. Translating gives CASSPHAGEQFF.

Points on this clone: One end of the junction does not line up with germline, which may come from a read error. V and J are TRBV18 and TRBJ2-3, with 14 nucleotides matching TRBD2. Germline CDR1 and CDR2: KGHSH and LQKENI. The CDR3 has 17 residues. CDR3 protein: CASSSPGLAGGTDTQYF. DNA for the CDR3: TGTGCCAGCTCATCACCGGGACTAGCGGGGGGCACAGATACGCAGTATTTT.

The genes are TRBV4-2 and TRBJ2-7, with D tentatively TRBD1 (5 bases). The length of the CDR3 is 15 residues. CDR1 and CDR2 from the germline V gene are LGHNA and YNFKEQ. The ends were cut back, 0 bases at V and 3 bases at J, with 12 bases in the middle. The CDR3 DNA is TGTGCCAGCAGCCAAGATCGGCAGGGTTACTACGAGCAGTACTTC. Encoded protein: CASSQDRQGYYEQYF.